The 13 T cell receptor beta chains presented below share a single source sample, sequenced in a study of T cells in narcolepsy. Measured with immunoSEQ multiplex PCR; TCRdb has only the in-frame clones, and not every one. The sample holds around 24,000 clones, more than 75% seen once. Sequencing was done on a sample of memory (CD45RA-) CD4+ T cells from blood. Receptors were obtained from a human donor in good health.

V and J are TRBV30 and TRBJ2-3; D is uncertain. The ends were cut back, 0 bases at V and 7 bases at J, with 8 bases in the middle. This CDR3 has 12 amino acids. Germline V gene sequence: CDR1 GTSNPN, CDR2 SVGIG (reference sequence). The CDR3 DNA is TGTGCCTGGAGTGTAGATCGACATACGCAGTATTTT. This codes for CAWSVDRHTQYF.

This chain uses TRBV11-2 with TRBJ1-5; D is possibly TRBD1 (6 bases). Trimming left V 0 bases short and J 5 bases short, with 11 bases between. The CDR3 totals 15 residues. Germline CDR1 reads SGHAT; CDR2 reads FQNNGV. The CDR3 here is CASSLEQGGHQPQHF. DNA of the CDR3: TGTGCCAGCAGCTTAGAACAGGGCGGGCATCAGCCCCAGCATTTT.

The gene calls are TRBV19 and TRBJ2-2; TRBD1 agrees at 7 bases. Germline CDR1 is LNHDA and CDR2 is SQIVND (reference sequence). CDR3 size: 16 residues. The ends lost 3 bases at V and 7 bases at J; junction bases unmatched: 11. CDR3 DNA: TGTGCCAGTAGTATGATGGCCCAGGGGGATAACGGGGAGCTGTTTTTT. Encoded protein: CASSMMAQGDNGELFF.

This rearrangement joins TRBV7-3 to TRBJ2-2, with 8 bases matching TRBD2. The CDR3 loop spans 14 amino acids. Per germline, CDR1 SGHTA and CDR2 FQGTGA. Trimming took 10 bases from V and 1 from J; bases not matched to a gene: 5. The DNA of the CDR3 is TGTGCCACACGACTAGCGCGGAACACCGGGGAGCTGTTTTTT. This codes for CATRLARNTGELFF.

The chain combines TRBV7-6 with TRBJ2-5; D gene ambiguous. Trimming took off 1 base at V and 2 bases at J, with 8 bases between the two ends. This CDR3 is 14 amino acids long. Germline CDR1 reads SGHVS; CDR2 reads FNYEAQ. CDR3: CASSLEPVQETQYF. Written as DNA, the CDR3 is TGTGCCAGCAGCTTAGAACCAGTTCAAGAGACCCAGTACTTC. Drawing the rest from reference TRBV7-6 and TRBJ2-5, the complete variable domain is GAGVSQSPRYKVTKRGQDVALRCDPISGHVSLYWYRQALGQGPEFLTYFNYEAQQDKSGLPNDRFSAERPEGSISTLTIQRTEQRDSAMYRCASSLEPVQETQYFGPGTRLLVL.

The chain has TRBV30 and TRBJ1-5, with TRBD1 as a possible D gene (6 bases). The CDR3 extends over 13 amino acids. Germline CDR1 is GTSNPN and CDR2 is SVGIG (reference sequence). V gave up 0 bases and J gave up 5 bases, with 8 bases separating them. The CDR3 region is CAWSVAGDQPQHF. CDR3 nucleotides: TGTGCCTGGAGTGTGGCAGGGGATCAGCCCCAGCATTTT.

The chain uses TRBV14 and TRBJ2-5; D ambiguous. The CDR3 runs 13 residues. The germline V gene has CDR1 SGHDN and CDR2 FVKESK. The V gene lost 0 bases and the J gene lost 5 bases, with 7 bases spanning the gap. The CDR3 coding sequence is TGTGCCAGCAGCCAAGATTGGGTCGAGACCCAGTACTTC. Residues: CASSQDWVETQYF.

To note about this clone: An end of the junction differs from the germline gene, which may be a read error. The chain couples TRBV10-3 to TRBJ2-1; D not certain. The CDR3 runs to 13 residues. CDR1 is ENHRY, CDR2 SYGVKD, per germline. Here the CDR3 reads CATVPPSNNEQFF. The CDR3 bases are TGTGCCACCGTCCCTCCCTCCAACAATGAGCAGTTCTTC.

The V and J genes are TRBV7-9 and TRBJ2-5, with 10 bases lining up with TRBD2. The J segment lost 0 bases and the V segment lost 6 bases, leaving 16 bases of the junction unmatched. Germline V gives CDR1 SEHNR, CDR2 FQNEAQ (reference sequence). The CDR3 covers 19 residues. CDR3 nucleotides: TGTGCCAGCAGAATAGAGGGACATATACTAGCGGGGTACCAAGAGACCCAGTACTTC. Residues: CASRIEGHILAGYQETQYF.

This chain links TRBV19 with TRBJ2-6; TRBD1 agrees at 9 bases. The germline V gene has CDR1 LNHDA and CDR2 SQIVND (reference sequence). CDR3 size: 16 residues. Trimming removed 1 base from V and 2 bases from J; junction bases left unmatched: 0. The CDR3 region is CASSIGQGAGANVLTF. CDR3 nucleotides: TGTGCCAGTAGTATAGGACAGGGGGCTGGGGCCAACGTCCTGACTTTC.

This chain links TRBV5-1 with TRBJ2-7; TRBD2 matches at 15 bases. V trimming: 4 bases; J trimming: 6 bases; junction bases outside the gene matches: 8. The V gene's germline CDR1 is SGHRS and CDR2 YFSETQ. The CDR3 runs 16 residues. DNA of the CDR3: TGCGCCAGCAGCAGCGGACTAGCGGGAGGGCTTGTCGAGCAGTACTTC. It codes for CASSSGLAGGLVEQYF.

This rearrangement joins TRBV15 to TRBJ1-1; the D gene is possibly TRBD1 (5 bases). From germline, CDR1 is LNHNV and CDR2 YYDKDF (reference sequence). Trimming took 0 bases from V and 1 from J, leaving 12 bases between them. The CDR3 spans 16 residues. The chain's CDR3 is CATSRDPGGGNTEAFF. The CDR3 DNA is TGTGCCACCAGCAGAGATCCTGGGGGTGGGAACACTGAAGCTTTCTTT.

The chain uses TRBV30 and TRBJ2-7, with TRBD2 identical over 10 bases. J lost 5 bases, V lost 0 bases, and 1 base had no gene match. The CDR3 extends over 13 amino acids. Germline V gene sequence: CDR1 GTSNPN, CDR2 SVGIG (reference sequence). The CDR3 coding sequence is TGTGCCTGGAGTGTAGCGGGGGGGCACGAGCAGTACTTC. It is translated as CAWSVAGGHEQYF.